The 25 T cell receptor beta chains below were found in one sample sequenced in a study of T-cell memory formation after mild COVID-19. In TCRdb, the 5' RACE reads were re-called with MiXCR into one record per CDR3 protein. The data contain fewer than 50,000 distinct CDR3 sequences, about 12% of them singletons. The material sequenced was PBMCs or a T cell subset sorted from them (not recorded which). These TCRs come from a man younger than 35 who had mild COVID-19 (a few samples of this study predate the infection). Cell type and time point are not known.

This chain joins TRBV4-3 and TRBJ1-4; D is ambiguous. The CDR3 has 20 residues. Germline V gives CDR1 LGHNA, CDR2 YSLEER. Trimming removed 0 bases from V and 2 bases from J, with 22 bases in between. This chain's CDR3 is CASSQDYRSIIRKTNEKLFF. For the CDR3, the DNA is TGCGCCAGCAGCCAAGATTACAGATCCATTATTCGGAAGACTAATGAAAAACTGTTTTTT.

This clonotype was detected only a few times. The chain carries TRBV4-1 and TRBJ1-1; D might be TRBD1 (5 bases). Germline lookup yields CDR1 MGHRA and CDR2 YSYEKL. CDR3 size: 14 residues. The V end was cut by 3 bases, the J end by 1 base, with 9 bases between. The CDR3 here is CASSHWQGNTEAFF. The CDR3 bases are TGCGCCAGCAGCCATTGGCAGGGGAACACTGAAGCTTTCTTT.

This clonotype was detected only a few times. The rearrangement links TRBV20-1 to TRBJ1-2, with TRBD1 as a possible D gene (5 bases). Per the germline V gene, CDR1 is DFQATT and CDR2 is SNEGSKA (reference sequence). V was trimmed by 2 bases and J by 0 bases, leaving 7 bases between them. The CDR3 is 13 residues long. CDR3 DNA sequence: TGCAGTGCTAGACCGGGGGCTAACTATGGCTACACCTTC. This encodes CSARPGANYGYTF.

The chain couples TRBV10-3 to TRBJ2-6, with 7 bases aligning to TRBD1. Germline CDR1 is ENHRY and CDR2 is SYGVKD. The V segment lost 4 bases and the J segment 2 bases; nucleotides outside the gene matches: 5. This CDR3 contains 16 residues. As DNA, the CDR3 is TGTGCCATCAGTGGGACAGGCGGAGCTGGGGCCAACGTCCTGACTTTC. Translated: CAISGTGGAGANVLTF.

This clonotype showed up many times. V usage is TRBV12-3 or TRBV12-4 and J usage is TRBJ2-2; TRBD2 aligns across 12 bases. CDR3 length equals 19 residues. V gave up 5 bases and J gave up 5 bases; unmatched junction bases: 15. CDR3 protein: CASSPNPRLAGGLTGELFF. CDR3 in DNA: TGTGCCAGCAGTCCCAATCCCCGCCTAGCGGGGGGGCTGACCGGGGAGCTGTTTTTT.

This clonotype turned up a few times. The CDR3 DNA reads as TGTGCCAGCAGCTTAGGCATAGACTCCTACGAGCAGTACTTC. Protein sequence: CASSLGIDSYEQYF. The genes are TRBV7-9 and TRBJ2-7; D is unclear. Germline CDR1 SEHNR, CDR2 FQNEAQ (reference sequence). The CDR3 runs to 14 residues. The germline V and J ends were trimmed by 1 base and 0 bases, with 7 bases remaining between them.

This clonotype was detected ten times or more. This chain joins TRBV5-1 and TRBJ2-1; TRBD2 matches at 11 bases. The germline V gene has CDR1 SGHRS and CDR2 YFSETQ. CDR3 size: 18 residues. V lost 4 bases, J lost 5 bases, and 14 bases stayed unmatched. The CDR3 sequence is CASSTGGVAGGLNNEQFF. The CDR3 DNA sequence: TGCGCCAGCAGCACCGGCGGAGTAGCGGGGGGGCTGAACAATGAGCAGTTCTTC. Drawing the rest from reference TRBV5-1 and TRBJ2-1, the complete variable domain is KAGVTQTPRYLIKTRGQQVTLSCSPISGHRSVSWYQQTPGQGLQFLFEYFSETQRNKGNFPGRFSGRQFSNSRSEMNVSTLELGDSALYLCASSTGGVAGGLNNEQFFGPGTRLTVL.

This clonotype appeared a few times. The rearrangement uses TRBV7-2 and TRBJ1-3, with no clear D. The CDR3 spans 15 residues. V lost 1 base and J 1 base, leaving 8 bases between the germline ends. The V gene's germline CDR1 is SGHTA and CDR2 FQGNSA. This CDR3 is CASSLGAASGNTIYF. DNA of the CDR3: TGTGCCAGCAGCTTAGGTGCCGCATCTGGAAACACCATATATTTT.

There are a few counts of this clonotype. The chain recombines TRBV20-1 with TRBJ1-6; tentative D call: TRBD1 (6 bases). CDR1 is DFQATT and CDR2 is SNEGSKA in the germline V gene (reference sequence). The CDR3 runs 15 residues. V dropped 3 bases and J dropped 10 bases, with 19 bases sitting between them. CDR3 amino acids: CSASDPGAAGSPLHF. In DNA, the CDR3 is TGCAGTGCTAGCGACCCAGGGGCCGCGGGATCACCCCTCCACTTT.

This chain uses TRBV30 with TRBJ2-2; D gene unclear. CDR3 length: 15 amino acids. With 4 bases removed from V and 8 bases from J, the gap between germline ends came to 20 bases. Germline CDR1 GTSNPN, CDR2 SVGIG (reference sequence). Written as DNA, the CDR3 is TGTGCCTGGACTAACCCCGGGTATCTCCCGGGGGAGCTGTTTTTT. Protein: CAWTNPGYLPGELFF.

This CDR3 reads CASSLNFDGYTF. The CDR3 DNA sequence: TGCGCCAGCAGCTTGAACTTTGATGGCTACACCTTC. The V gene is TRBV5-1, the J gene TRBJ1-2; D is undetermined. V shed 1 base and J shed 6 bases, with 7 bases lying between them. The CDR3 has 12 residues. Germline V lookup: CDR1 SGHRS, CDR2 YFSETQ.

The chain combines TRBV10-3 with TRBJ1-5, with D hard to call. CDR1 is ENHRY and CDR2 is SYGVKD in the germline V gene. Trimming removed 2 bases at V and 7 bases at J, with 18 bases between. The CDR3 is 16 residues long. This chain's CDR3 is CAISENLAAEGQPQHF. The CDR3 DNA reads TGTGCCATCAGTGAGAATCTTGCGGCAGAAGGGCAGCCCCAGCATTTT.

The sample holds a few counts of this clonotype. This sequence joins TRBV7-6 and TRBJ1-6; 8 positions agree with TRBD1. The germline gives CDR1 SGHVS, CDR2 FNYEAQ. The CDR3 has 15 amino acids. V shed 5 bases, J shed 3 bases, and the junction held 3 bases outside the gene matches. CDR3: CASSPGTGYNSPLHF. CDR3 DNA: TGTGCCAGCAGCCCAGGGACAGGCTATAATTCACCCCTCCACTTT. Filled out from reference TRBV7-6 and TRBJ1-6, the complete variable domain reads GAGVSQSPRYKVTKRGQDVALRCDPISGHVSLYWYRQALGQGPEFLTYFNYEAQQDKSGLPNDRFSAERPEGSISTLTIQRTEQRDSAMYRCASSPGTGYNSPLHFGNGTRLTVT.

CDR3 in DNA: TGTGCCAGCAGTTCCCCAGCGGGCAATGAGCAGTTCTTC. Translated, it gives CASSSPAGNEQFF. The gene calls are TRBV6-5 and TRBJ2-1; D is possibly TRBD2 (6 bases). From germline, CDR1 is MNHEY and CDR2 SVGAGI. V lost 4 bases and J 6 bases, leaving 10 bases between the germline ends. The CDR3 is made up of 13 amino acids.

Only a few counts were recorded for this clonotype. The chain has TRBV5-6 and TRBJ2-5; D is undetermined. The CDR3 spans 14 residues. Germline CDR1 reads SGHDT; CDR2 reads YYEEEE. Trimming left V 2 bases short and J 0 bases short, with 8 bases between. The CDR3 reads CASSFGSYQETQYF. CDR3 DNA: TGTGCCAGCAGCTTCGGGTCTTACCAAGAGACCCAGTACTTC.

Ten or more counts support this clonotype. The chain uses TRBV5-1 and TRBJ1-1; D is ambiguous. The CDR3 contains 14 residues. Trimming cost V 0 bases and J 3 bases, with 9 bases left between them. CDR1 SGHRS and CDR2 YFSETQ come from the germline V gene. CDR3 DNA sequence: TGCGCCAGCAGCTTGGGTGGTTTGGACACTGAAGCTTTCTTT. It encodes CASSLGGLDTEAFF.

This clonotype was observed many times. The chain carries TRBV28 and TRBJ2-2; maybe TRBD1 (5 bases). The ends were cut back, 3 bases at V and 6 bases at J, with 11 bases in the middle. Germline V gene sequence: CDR1 MDHEN, CDR2 SYDVKM. The CDR3 is 14 amino acids. Here the CDR3 DNA reads TGTGCCAGCAGTTTTGCCAGGGCGGCCGGGGAGCTGTTTTTT. This translates into CASSFARAAGELFF.

This clonotype was counted between two and nine times. V is TRBV12-3 or TRBV12-4 and J is TRBJ1-2; tentative D call: TRBD1 (5 bases). This CDR3 has 14 amino acids. The V end was cut by 5 bases, the J end by 4 bases, with 14 bases between. CDR3 amino acids: CASSIAGIGYGYTF. The DNA for the CDR3 is TGTGCCAGCAGTATTGCAGGGATCGGCTATGGCTACACCTTC.

In its sample, this clonotype was seen a few times. The chain employs TRBV7-2 and TRBJ2-1; no clear D gene. Trimming took 2 bases from V and 9 from J, leaving 8 bases between them. Germline CDR1 and CDR2: SGHTA and FQGNSA. This CDR3 has 12 residues. CDR3 amino acids: CASSLFEREQFF. The CDR3 DNA follows: TGTGCCAGCAGCTTATTTGAACGTGAGCAGTTCTTC.

A word on this clonotype: A junction end diverges from the germline sequence, so it may reflect a read error. V gene TRBV20-1 combines with J gene TRBJ1-5; D might be TRBD1 (5 bases). The CDR3 sequence is 15 residues long. Germline CDR1 DFQATT, CDR2 SNEGSKA (reference sequence). The CDR3 DNA sequence: TGCAGTGCTAGAGATCTTGGGCAGGGTGGTCAGCCCCGGCATTTT. Protein sequence: CSARDLGQGGQPRHF.

This clonotype has at least ten counts. The gene calls are TRBV5-1 and TRBJ2-1; 7 nucleotides match TRBD2. Trimming cost V 2 bases and J 9 bases; bases outside gene matches: 5. The CDR3 loop spans 13 amino acids. Germline lookup yields CDR1 SGHRS and CDR2 YFSETQ. The CDR3 spells CASSFEAGTEQFF. Written as DNA, the CDR3 is TGCGCCAGCAGCTTCGAAGCGGGGACTGAGCAGTTCTTC.

This clonotype was detected only a few times. The chain combines TRBV7-3 with TRBJ2-3; D might be TRBD1 or TRBD2, each matching 5 bases. Trimming removed 2 bases from V and 5 bases from J, with 8 bases in between. This CDR3 has 13 residues. Germline V gene lookup returns CDR1 SGHTA and CDR2 FQGTGA. CDR3 residues: CASSLPGRDTQYF. In DNA form, the CDR3 reads TGTGCCAGCAGCTTACCAGGGAGAGATACGCAGTATTTT.

This clonotype was seen ten or more times. J is TRBJ1-4 and V is TRBV7-2, with D perhaps matching TRBD1 (5 bases). The CDR3 loop spans 15 amino acids. V dropped 5 bases and J dropped 8 bases, with 18 bases sitting between them. Per germline, CDR1 SGHTA and CDR2 FQGNSA. The CDR3 loop reads CASSPSQARGEKLFF. The CDR3 DNA sequence: TGTGCCAGCAGCCCCTCACAGGCTCGGGGGGAAAAACTGTTTTTT. Full variable domain (rest looked up from reference TRBV7-2 and TRBJ1-4): GAGVSQSPSNKVTEKGKDVELRCDPISGHTALYWYRQSLGQGLEFLIYFQGNSAPDKSGLPSDRFSAERTGGSVSTLTIQRTQQEDSAVYLCASSPSQARGEKLFFGSGTQLSVL.

This clonotype has just a few counts. J is TRBJ1-1 and V is TRBV20-1, with 7 positions matching TRBD1. CDR3 length: 15 residues. With 5 bases clipped from V and 1 base from J, the junction kept 10 bases outside the gene matches. Germline CDR1 DFQATT, CDR2 SNEGSKA (reference sequence). The CDR3 DNA is TGCAGTGCTCTGGATGACAGGGCCCCGAACACTGAAGCTTTCTTT. The encoded protein is CSALDDRAPNTEAFF.

Only a few counts were recorded for this clonotype. The genes are TRBV20-1 and TRBJ1-1; possible D gene TRBD1, 6 bases. CDR3 length: 13 residues. Between the trimmed V and J ends, which lost 5 bases and 4 bases, there was a span of 14 bases. Germline lookup yields CDR1 DFQATT and CDR2 SNEGSKA (reference sequence). CDR3 sequence: CSAYNTGTTEAFF. The CDR3 DNA reads as TGCAGTGCTTATAACACAGGGACCACTGAAGCTTTCTTT.